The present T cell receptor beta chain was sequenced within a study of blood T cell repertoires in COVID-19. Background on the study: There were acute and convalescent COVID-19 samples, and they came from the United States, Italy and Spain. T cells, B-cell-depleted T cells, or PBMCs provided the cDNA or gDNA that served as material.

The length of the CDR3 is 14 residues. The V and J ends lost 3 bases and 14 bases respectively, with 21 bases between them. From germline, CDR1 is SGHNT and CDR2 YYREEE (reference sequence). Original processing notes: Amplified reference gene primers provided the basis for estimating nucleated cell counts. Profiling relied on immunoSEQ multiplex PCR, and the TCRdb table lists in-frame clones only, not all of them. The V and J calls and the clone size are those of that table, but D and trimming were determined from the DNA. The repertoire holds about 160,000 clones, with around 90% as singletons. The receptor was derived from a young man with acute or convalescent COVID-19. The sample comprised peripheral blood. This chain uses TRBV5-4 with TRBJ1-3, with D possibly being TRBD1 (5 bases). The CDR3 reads CASSSLTHTGNLYF. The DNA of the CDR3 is TGTGCCAGCAGCTCCTTAACACATACAGGAAACCTATATTTT.